A selection of T cell receptor beta chains follows, all from one sample in a study of T cell changes during pregnancy in multiple sclerosis. Sequenced by immunoSEQ multiplex PCR; TCRdb stores in-frame clones only, minus some. The repertoire includes over 90,000 clones, under 95% of them detected once, and about 0.91% sits in the top ten. This material consisted of peripheral blood, taken before pregnancy. These receptors all stem from a female donor with multiple sclerosis, enrolled in a pregnancy study. The CDR3 runs from the conserved cysteine through the conserved F or W. Fields, in order: V gene, clone size, J gene, D gene, CDR3 DNA, CDR3 protein. A D gene is named only where the DNA matches it firmly. Part of the rows lack a size; the others show once, few, many or a class for expanded clones.

TRBV29-1,-,TRBJ1-3,TRBD1,TGCAGCGCTGCCCCCGGGACAGGGACGGGAAACACCATATATTTT,CSAAPGTGTGNTIYF
TRBV4-1,-,TRBJ1-1,-,TGCGCCAGCAGCCATTTAGGGAGTATAAACACTGAAGCTTTCTTT,CASSHLGSINTEAFF
TRBV7-9,once,TRBJ2-7,-,TGTGCCAGCAGCACGGGACACCGGCCGTACGAGCAGTACTTC,CASSTGHRPYEQYF
TRBV5-4,-,TRBJ1-1,TRBD1,TGTGCCAGCAGCGGCACAGGGGCCGCGGGGACTGAAGCTTTCTTT,CASSGTGAAGTEAFF
TRBV10-2,-,TRBJ2-3,-,TGCGCCAGCAGTGAGTTAGCGGACACAGATACGCAGTATTTT,CASSELADTDTQYF
TRBV7-9,-,TRBJ2-7,-,TGTGCCAGCAGCTTCGGCGGGTCCCGCTACGAGCAGTACTTC,CASSFGGSRYEQYF
TRBV30,-,TRBJ1-1,TRBD1,TGTGCCTGGGACAGGGGCGGCACTGAAGCTTTCTTT,CAWDRGGTEAFF
TRBV11-2,-,TRBJ2-7,-,TGTGCCAGCAGCTTAGATCCCGGGGAGGCCTACGAGCAGTACTTC,CASSLDPGEAYEQYF
TRBV2,-,TRBJ2-5,-,TGTGCCAGCAGTGACGGAGAGACCCAGTACTTC,CASSDGETQYF
TRBV11-2,-,TRBJ1-1,-,TGTGCCAGCAGCTTGAACAGGGACACTGAAGCTTTCTTT,CASSLNRDTEAFF
TRBV28,-,TRBJ2-1,-,TGTGCCAGCAGGATGGAGGGCAGAGAGCAGTTCTTC,CASRMEGREQFF
TRBV7-9,-,TRBJ1-2,TRBD1,TGTGCCAGCAGCTTGTCAGGGGGCTATGGCTACACCTTC,CASSLSGGYGYTF
TRBV30,-,TRBJ2-1,TRBD1,TGTGCCTGGGGCCGGGACAGCGCGATCTCCTACAATGAGCAGTTCTTC,CAWGRDSAISYNEQFF
TRBV7-6,few,TRBJ2-3,-,TGTGCCAGCAGCCGTCCAGGGGAACCAGATACGCAGTATTTT,CASSRPGEPDTQYF
TRBV7-9,once,TRBJ1-2,TRBD1,TGTGCCAGCAGCTCACATGATCGGGACAGGGAGCGAGGCTATGGCTACACCTTC,CASSSHDRDRERGYGYTF
TRBV6-5,-,TRBJ1-5,TRBD1,TGTGCCACCGGACAGGGGGCGAATAGCAATCAGCCCCAGCATTTT,CATGQGANSNQPQHF
TRBV27,-,TRBJ2-1,-,TGTGCCAGCAGTTTGCGATTGGCGGGGATTAGCTCCTACAATGAGCAGTTCTTC,CASSLRLAGISSYNEQFF
TRBV19,-,TRBJ2-2,TRBD2,TGTGCCAGTAGTATGCCCAGACTAGCGGGGGACACCGGGGAGCTGTTTTTT,CASSMPRLAGDTGELFF
TRBV5-6,-,TRBJ1-5,TRBD1,TGTGCCAGCAGCTTATGGCTGGGACAGGGAAACAGTCAGCCCCAGCATTTT,CASSLWLGQGNSQPQHF
TRBV18,-,TRBJ1-1,-,TGTGCCAGCTCACTTGGACAGATGAACACTGAAGCTTTCTTT,CASSLGQMNTEAFF
TRBV7-9,-,TRBJ1-2,TRBD1,TGTGCCAGCAGCTTAGCCACCGGGACAGGGGGCTATGGCTACACCTTC,CASSLATGTGGYGYTF
TRBV28,-,TRBJ1-1,-,TGTGCCAGCACTAATCGACAGCTCCTAAACACTGAAGCTTTCTTT,CASTNRQLLNTEAFF
TRBV7-2,-,TRBJ2-7,TRBD2,TGTGCCAGCAGCTTGACTAGCGGGAGGGCCTATCTCTACGAGCAGTACTTC,CASSLTSGRAYLYEQYF
TRBV18,-,TRBJ2-1,-,TGTGCCAGCTCACCCGACAGGAGGAATGAGCAGTTCTTC,CASSPDRRNEQFF
TRBV4-1,-,TRBJ2-2,-,TGCGCCAGCAGCCAAGAGCTAGTCCCCGGGGAGCTGTTTTTT,CASSQELVPGELFF
TRBV19,-,TRBJ1-4,-,TGTGCCAGTAGTATCGACAGCAGGCTTGAAAAACTGTTTTTT,CASSIDSRLEKLFF
TRBV12-1,once,TRBJ2-2,-,TGTGCCAGCAGCTTTGCCCTGGGACACTCAATAGGGGAGCTGTTTTTT,CASSFALGHSIGELFF
TRBV11-2,-,TRBJ2-3,TRBD2,TGTGCCAGCAGCTTAGGGATAGCGGGGGGAGATACGCAGTATTTT,CASSLGIAGGDTQYF
TRBV9,-,TRBJ2-3,TRBD1,TGTGCCAGCAGCCCCCAACAGGGGGCGGGGATAGGTACGCAGTATTTT,CASSPQQGAGIGTQYF
TRBV11-3,-,TRBJ2-1,-,TGTGCCAGCAGCTTAGCGGGGATTAATGAGCAGTTCTTC,CASSLAGINEQFF
TRBV13,-,TRBJ2-7,-,TGTGCCAGCCAGGGGGGTCTCTCCTACGAGCAGTACTTC,CASQGGLSYEQYF
TRBV30,-,TRBJ2-1,-,TGTGCCTGGAGTGTAGGGAGAGAGCAGTTCTTC,CAWSVGREQFF
TRBV6-1,-,TRBJ2-7,-,TGTGCCAGCAGCGGGAGACAGCGAGGCTCCTACGAGCAGTACTTC,CASSGRQRGSYEQYF
TRBV5-1,-,TRBJ2-5,-,TGCGCCAGCAGCTCGACACCCCAGGGGGGACAAGAGACCCAGTACTTC,CASSSTPQGGQETQYF
TRBV7-2,-,TRBJ2-2,-,TGTGCCAGCAGCTTAGTTCCCGGCACCGGGGAGCTGTTTTTT,CASSLVPGTGELFF
TRBV7-9,-,TRBJ2-3,TRBD2,TGTGCCAGCAGCTTAGGGCTAGCGGACACAGATACGCAGTATTTT,CASSLGLADTDTQYF
TRBV2,-,TRBJ2-2,TRBD1,TGTGCCAGCAGTGGACAGGGTTTGGGCACCGGGGAGCTGTTTTTT,CASSGQGLGTGELFF
TRBV18,-,TRBJ2-3,-,TGTGCCAGCTCACCTCGAGCGGGGACATCGCCTGTGCCGCATAGCACAGATACGCAGTATTTT,CASSPRAGTSPVPHSTDTQYF
TRBV10-1,-,TRBJ1-5,-,TGCGCCAGTCAAACAGGGCCTTTGAAATCATATAGCAATCAGCCCCAGCATTTT,CASQTGPLKSYSNQPQHF
TRBV15,-,TRBJ1-4,-,TGTGCCACCAGCGGCAGAGGGTCCCTCGGCGAAAAACTGTTTTTT,CATSGRGSLGEKLFF
TRBV2,-,TRBJ2-2,TRBD2,TGTGCCAGCAGCTACAGACTAGCGCCGAACACCGGGGAGCTGTTTTTT,CASSYRLAPNTGELFF
TRBV9,-,TRBJ1-6,TRBD1,TGTGCCAGCAGCGTAGCGGGGACAGGGGGTTCACCCCTCCACTTT,CASSVAGTGGSPLHF
TRBV10-3,-,TRBJ1-5,TRBD1,TGTGCCATCAGTCGGGGGACAGGGGGCGATCAGCCCCAGCATTTT,CAISRGTGGDQPQHF
TRBV7-3,-,TRBJ2-3,TRBD1,TGTGCCAGCAGCTTAGTCAGGACAGGGAAAGGTACGCAGTATTTT,CASSLVRTGKGTQYF
TRBV4-2,-,TRBJ2-3,TRBD1,TGTGCCAGCAGCCAAGGAGGGGGCGCCTCAAGTTGGGGCACAGATACGCAGTATTTT,CASSQGGGASSWGTDTQYF
TRBV11-3,-,TRBJ2-5,TRBD2,TGTGCCAGCAGCGTGGGGGGGACTAGCCAAGAGACCCAGTACTTC,CASSVGGTSQETQYF